The clone carrying this T cell receptor (beta chain) was detected only a few times. Its specificity is not known. Sample treatment: approximately nine-day PBMC culture with coronavirus spike peptide pools or control peptides (ViraFEST assay). Sequenced with the Oncomine TCR Beta short-read assay was DNA taken from cultured CD4+ T cells. TCRdb reanalysed the PCR reads using MiXCR and keeps one entry per CDR3 protein. This table holds thousands of distinct CDR3 sequences, over 20% found once. The data originate from a study of vaccination and CD4 T cells after COVID-19. The germline V and J ends were trimmed by 0 bases and 9 bases, with 9 bases remaining between them. The CDR3 extends over 12 amino acids. The germline V gene has CDR1 DFQATT and CDR2 SNEGSKA (reference sequence).

The rearrangement links TRBV20-1 to TRBJ1-5, with D uncertain. The sequences come from CD4+ T cells from blood, cultured in vitro, collected after SARS-CoV-2 vaccination. The clonotype originates from a human donor who had recovered from COVID-19. CDR3 amino acids: CSARDASGPQHF. The CDR3 region has the DNA TGCAGTGCTAGAGATGCCTCGGGGCCCCAGCATTTT.